Listed below are T cell receptor beta chains from one sample, sequenced in a study of T cell changes during pregnancy in multiple sclerosis. TCRdb keeps only in-frame clones here, not all; method: immunoSEQ multiplex PCR. The sample carries about 50,000 clones, 94% recorded once. Sequenced material: CD8+ T cells from peripheral blood mononuclear cells, taken before pregnancy. The source is a female donor with multiple sclerosis, enrolled in a pregnancy study. Both conserved end residues are part of each CDR3. D genes are given only for firm matches. Expanded clones are given a class, and other clones once, few, many or no size at all.

j_call clone_size v_call d_call cdr3_aa cdr3_nt
TRBJ2-1 . TRBV6-4 . CASSRTTSSYNEQFF TGTGCCAGCAGCCGGACTACCAGCTCCTACAATGAGCAGTTCTTC
TRBJ2-5 . TRBV7-9 . CASGRDLKETQYF TGTGCCAGCGGCCGGGACTTAAAAGAGACCCAGTACTTC
TRBJ2-7 . TRBV7-8 . CASSLAGAREQYF TGTGCCAGCAGCTTAGCAGGGGCGCGAGAGCAGTACTTC
TRBJ2-1 . TRBV7-6 TRBD2 CASSLNLGLAGGEQFF TGTGCCAGCAGCTTAAATTTAGGACTAGCGGGAGGTGAGCAGTTCTTC
TRBJ2-3 . TRBV27 . CASSLVRQVADTQYF TGTGCCAGCAGTTTAGTTCGACAGGTTGCCGATACGCAGTATTTT
TRBJ2-7 . TRBV5-1 TRBD1 CASSPNRQGSYEQYF TGCGCCAGCAGCCCCAATAGACAGGGGTCCTACGAGCAGTACTTC
TRBJ2-7 . TRBV27 TRBD1 CASSLQGAWEQYF TGTGCCAGCAGTTTACAGGGGGCCTGGGAGCAGTACTTC
TRBJ2-1 . TRBV2 TRBD1 CASTDRAGEQFF TGTGCCAGCACTGACAGGGCTGGGGAGCAGTTCTTC
TRBJ1-1 once TRBV27 TRBD1 CASSFAGGGIEAFF TGTGCCAGCAGTTTCGCAGGGGGCGGGATTGAAGCTTTCTTT
TRBJ2-7 . TRBV6-1 . CASSEPNLGGKASYEQYF TGTGCCAGCAGTGAACCGAACCTTGGAGGGAAAGCCTCCTACGAGCAGTACTTC
TRBJ2-1 . TRBV6-1 . CASSELRSSYNEQFF TGTGCCAGCAGTGAGCTGCGAAGTTCCTACAATGAGCAGTTCTTC
TRBJ2-2 . TRBV14 TRBD1 CASSHFGTENTGELFF TGTGCCAGCAGCCATTTTGGGACAGAGAACACCGGGGAGCTGTTTTTT
TRBJ2-7 . TRBV27 TRBD2 CASSLGGLAVYEQYF TGTGCCAGCAGTTTAGGCGGACTAGCGGTTTACGAGCAGTACTTC
TRBJ2-7 . TRBV5-5 . CASSLVWTTYEQYF TGTGCCAGCAGCTTGGTGTGGACAACCTACGAGCAGTACTTC
TRBJ1-5 . TRBV2 . CASSDTGRNQPQHF TGTGCCAGCAGTGACACAGGGCGCAATCAGCCCCAGCATTTT
TRBJ2-2 . TRBV11-2 TRBD2 CASSSSGRARRELFF TGTGCCAGCAGTTCTAGCGGGAGGGCCAGAAGGGAGCTGTTTTTT
TRBJ2-2 . TRBV19 . CASSIGAPGELFF TGTGCCAGTAGTATAGGGGCCCCCGGGGAGCTGTTTTTT
TRBJ2-7 . TRBV19 TRBD1 CASSPGTDYEQYF TGTGCCAGTAGTCCCGGGACAGACTACGAGCAGTACTTC
TRBJ1-3 . TRBV5-1 TRBD1 CASSGGGQASSGNTIYF TGCGCCAGCAGCGGAGGGGGACAGGCGAGCTCTGGAAACACCATATATTTT
TRBJ1-1 . TRBV4-1 TRBD1 CASSHLFRQGNTEAFF TGCGCCAGCAGCCACTTATTTCGACAGGGAAACACTGAAGCTTTCTTT
TRBJ2-3 . TRBV2 TRBD2 CASSEGGLSTDTQYF TGTGCCAGCAGTGAAGGGGGACTAAGCACAGATACGCAGTATTTT
TRBJ2-7 . TRBV30 TRBD1 CAWNLGDRGTYEQYF TGTGCCTGGAATCTGGGTGACAGGGGAACCTACGAGCAGTACTTC
TRBJ1-1 once TRBV30 TRBD1 CAWTGGPEAFF TGTGCCTGGACAGGGGGCCCTGAAGCTTTCTTT
TRBJ1-4 . TRBV6-1 TRBD1 CASSDFSRGLGEKLFF TGTGCCAGCAGTGATTTCTCCAGGGGGCTAGGGGAAAAACTGTTTTTT
TRBJ2-3 . TRBV7-8 . CASSFAVPSTDTQYF TGTGCCAGCAGCTTTGCGGTCCCAAGCACAGATACGCAGTATTTT
TRBJ2-7 . TRBV29-1 TRBD1 CSVAGTGSGLSYEQYF TGCAGCGTGGCCGGGACAGGGAGTGGGCTCTCCTACGAGCAGTACTTC
TRBJ2-5 . TRBV4-1 TRBD2 CASSQVSGVETQYF TGCGCCAGCAGCCAAGTTAGCGGGGTCGAGACCCAGTACTTC
TRBJ2-1 . TRBV19 TRBD2 CASTLLAGGYNEQFF TGTGCCAGTACCTTACTAGCGGGAGGGTACAATGAGCAGTTCTTC
TRBJ2-7 . TRBV5-1 TRBD2 CASSSSGSSDEQYF TGCGCCAGCAGCTCTAGCGGGAGTTCGGACGAGCAGTACTTC
TRBJ2-7 . TRBV6-1 . CASSEYRQITLEQYF TGTGCCAGCAGTGAATATCGCCAGATCACCCTCGAGCAGTACTTC
TRBJ1-5 . TRBV11-2 . CASSRSGQPQHF TGTGCCAGCAGCAGGAGTGGGCAGCCCCAGCATTTT
TRBJ2-1 . TRBV19 TRBD2 CASSGLAAAAGEQFF TGTGCCAGTAGCGGACTAGCGGCCGCGGCGGGGGAGCAGTTCTTC
TRBJ1-3 . TRBV29-1 . CSVEDGGLGNTIYF TGCAGCGTTGAAGACGGAGGGTTAGGAAACACCATATATTTT
TRBJ2-1 once TRBV19 . CASSIPGMENEQFF TGTGCCAGTAGTATACCGGGAATGGAGAATGAGCAGTTCTTC
TRBJ2-5 . TRBV2 TRBD2 CASSEGTSGFQETQYF TGTGCCAGCAGTGAAGGGACTAGCGGGTTTCAAGAGACCCAGTACTTC
TRBJ2-1 . TRBV19 . CATSDLSYNEQFF TGTGCCACCAGTGATCTCTCCTACAATGAGCAGTTCTTC
TRBJ2-5 . TRBV28 . CASSGDTGAQYF TGTGCCAGCAGCGGGGACACCGGGGCCCAGTACTTC
TRBJ2-1 once TRBV6-4 TRBD2 CASAPRAGGYEQFF TGTGCCAGCGCCCCTCGAGCGGGGGGCTATGAGCAGTTCTTC
TRBJ2-3 . TRBV6-1 TRBD1 CASSEAAGGSTDTQYF TGTGCCAGCAGTGAAGCCGCAGGGGGCTCAACAGATACGCAGTATTTT
TRBJ2-1 . TRBV9 TRBD2 CASSGSRTSGSSYNEQFF TGTGCCAGCAGCGGAAGTAGGACTAGCGGGAGCTCCTACAATGAGCAGTTCTTC
TRBJ1-2 . TRBV6-1 . CASSESIGDTFYGYTF TGTGCCAGCAGTGAATCCATTGGGGACACCTTTTATGGCTACACCTTC
TRBJ1-1 . TRBV6-5 . CASSYSGLSHTEAFF TGTGCCAGCAGTTACTCCGGGTTAAGTCACACTGAAGCTTTCTTT
TRBJ1-1 . TRBV11-2 . CASSFGQINTEAFF TGTGCCAGCAGCTTTGGACAGATAAACACTGAAGCTTTCTTT
TRBJ1-1 once TRBV5-6 . CASSKGGGNTEAFF TGTGCCAGCAGCAAAGGGGGGGGGAACACTGAAGCTTTCTTT
TRBJ2-7 . TRBV6-1 . CASSEGPRRDSYEQYF TGTGCCAGCAGTGAAGGTCCCAGGAGGGACTCCTACGAGCAGTACTTC
TRBJ2-7 . TRBV2 . CASRGHRYEQYF TGTGCCAGCAGGGGACACCGCTACGAGCAGTACTTC
TRBJ1-4 . TRBV27 . CASSPGTGNEKLFF TGTGCCAGCAGTCCCGGGACTGGGAATGAAAAACTGTTTTTT
TRBJ2-5 . TRBV19 TRBD2 CASSGYSGRGETQYF TGTGCCAGTAGCGGCTACAGCGGGAGGGGGGAGACCCAGTACTTC
TRBJ2-7 . TRBV4-3 TRBD1 CASSQNTGGLSYEQYF TGCGCCAGCAGCCAAAACACAGGGGGTCTCTCCTACGAGCAGTACTTC
TRBJ2-7 . TRBV27 TRBD1 CASSFGTGFYEQYF TGTGCCAGCAGTTTCGGGACAGGGTTTTACGAGCAGTACTTC
TRBJ1-1 . TRBV30 TRBD1 CAWSPLTGEDREAFF TGTGCCTGGAGTCCCCTGACAGGGGAAGATAGGGAAGCTTTCTTT
TRBJ2-7 . TRBV15 . CATSRAIGVLYEQYF TGTGCCACCAGCAGAGCCATCGGGGTACTCTACGAGCAGTACTTC
TRBJ2-7 . TRBV6-1 . CASSEQSGTGWGFYEQYF TGTGCCAGCAGTGAACAGAGCGGGACAGGCTGGGGATTCTACGAGCAGTACTTC
TRBJ2-1 . TRBV18 . CASSPPARDNEQFF TGTGCCAGCTCACCTCCCGCCCGAGACAATGAGCAGTTCTTC
TRBJ1-1 . TRBV28 . CASSLWTGNTEAFF TGTGCCAGCAGTTTATGGACAGGGAACACTGAAGCTTTCTTT
TRBJ2-5 . TRBV9 TRBD1 CASSHRDRGRETQYF TGTGCCAGCAGCCACCGGGACAGGGGGCGAGAGACCCAGTACTTC